Listed below are T cell receptor beta chains from one sample, sequenced in a study of cytomegalovirus exposure and HLA in healthy donors. Sequencing used immunoSEQ multiplex PCR; TCRdb keeps in-frame clones, though not all of them. The data contain about 180,000 clones, around four fifths of them singletons. The sample comprised PBMCs. The receptors originated from a woman aged 55-69 years in good health and CMV-seropositive. CDR3s include the opening cysteine and the closing phenylalanine or tryptophan. Fields, in order: D gene, V gene, clone size, J gene, CDR3 protein, CDR3 DNA. The D gene is left open where the match is weak. Not every row has a clone size; where given, it reads once, few, many or a size class.

d_call: .; v_call: TRBV18; clone_size: few; j_call: TRBJ1-6; cdr3_aa: CASSPVGAHSYNSPLHF; cdr3_nt: TGTGCCAGCTCACCTGTGGGGGCCCACTCCTATAATTCACCCCTCCACTTT
d_call: TRBD2; v_call: TRBV2; clone_size: few; j_call: TRBJ2-3; cdr3_aa: CASSGPSGGAGDTQYF; cdr3_nt: TGTGCCAGCAGTGGCCCTAGCGGGGGGGCGGGAGATACGCAGTATTTT
d_call: TRBD2; v_call: TRBV23-1; clone_size: .; j_call: TRBJ2-2; cdr3_aa: CASSQFNPPSGGYTGELFF; cdr3_nt: TGCGCCAGCAGTCAATTTAACCCTCCTAGCGGGGGCTACACCGGGGAGCTGTTTTTT
d_call: TRBD1; v_call: TRBV5-8; clone_size: .; j_call: TRBJ1-1; cdr3_aa: CASSLRTGRSEAFF; cdr3_nt: TGTGCCAGCAGCTTACGGACAGGCCGCTCTGAAGCTTTCTTT
d_call: .; v_call: TRBV9; clone_size: .; j_call: TRBJ2-7; cdr3_aa: CASSVDPSYSYEQYF; cdr3_nt: TGTGCCAGCAGCGTAGACCCTAGCTACTCCTACGAGCAGTACTTC
d_call: TRBD2; v_call: TRBV6-1; clone_size: .; j_call: TRBJ2-5; cdr3_aa: CASSERGLSGRDQETQYF; cdr3_nt: TGTGCCAGCAGTGAAAGGGGGCTTAGCGGGAGGGACCAAGAGACCCAGTACTTC
d_call: TRBD1; v_call: TRBV7-9; clone_size: once; j_call: TRBJ2-6; cdr3_aa: CASSTWTGGPSGANVLTF; cdr3_nt: TGTGCCAGCAGCACCTGGACAGGGGGCCCCTCTGGGGCCAACGTCCTGACTTTC
d_call: .; v_call: TRBV29-1; clone_size: .; j_call: TRBJ1-2; cdr3_aa: CSVEKSYGYTF; cdr3_nt: TGCAGCGTTGAAAAGAGCTATGGCTACACCTTC
d_call: .; v_call: TRBV27; clone_size: .; j_call: TRBJ2-6; cdr3_aa: CASSLFGGYSGANGLTF; cdr3_nt: TGTGCCAGCAGTTTATTTGGCGGTTACTCTGGGGCCAACGGCCTGACTTTC
d_call: TRBD1; v_call: TRBV6-5; clone_size: .; j_call: TRBJ1-6; cdr3_aa: CASSYSRQGGSPLHF; cdr3_nt: TGTGCCAGCAGTTACTCTAGGCAGGGGGGCTCACCCCTCCACTTT
d_call: .; v_call: TRBV5-4; clone_size: .; j_call: TRBJ1-2; cdr3_aa: CATRREVLDGYTF; cdr3_nt: TGTGCCACTCGCAGGGAAGTGTTGGATGGCTACACCTTC
d_call: .; v_call: TRBV7-3; clone_size: .; j_call: TRBJ2-5; cdr3_aa: CASSFSQETQYF; cdr3_nt: TGTGCCAGCAGCTTCTCCCAAGAGACCCAGTACTTC
d_call: .; v_call: TRBV9; clone_size: few; j_call: TRBJ1-4; cdr3_aa: CASSAGSRVNEKLFF; cdr3_nt: TGTGCCAGCAGCGCAGGGTCCCGAGTTAATGAAAAACTGTTTTTT
d_call: .; v_call: TRBV7-9; clone_size: few; j_call: TRBJ2-1; cdr3_aa: CASSLGSSYNEQFF; cdr3_nt: TGTGCCAGCAGCTTAGGTAGCTCCTACAATGAGCAGTTCTTC
d_call: .; v_call: TRBV28; clone_size: .; j_call: TRBJ2-7; cdr3_aa: CASSLFGGAGFYEQYF; cdr3_nt: TGTGCCAGCAGTTTATTCGGGGGAGCTGGCTTCTACGAGCAGTACTTC
d_call: .; v_call: TRBV4-2; clone_size: .; j_call: TRBJ1-1; cdr3_aa: CASSQEPSAPPTITEAFF; cdr3_nt: TGTGCCAGCAGCCAAGAACCTTCAGCGCCACCAACTATCACTGAAGCTTTCTTT
d_call: .; v_call: TRBV11-2; clone_size: few; j_call: TRBJ1-5; cdr3_aa: CASSLDRGAQPQHF; cdr3_nt: TGTGCCAGCAGCTTAGATCGGGGAGCTCAGCCCCAGCATTTT
d_call: TRBD1; v_call: TRBV27; clone_size: .; j_call: TRBJ2-6; cdr3_aa: CASSLWTGLKSGANVLTF; cdr3_nt: TGTGCCAGCAGTCTCTGGACAGGGTTGAAGTCTGGGGCCAACGTCCTGACTTTC
d_call: .; v_call: TRBV6-5; clone_size: .; j_call: TRBJ1-1; cdr3_aa: CASRRRGRLDTEAFF; cdr3_nt: TGTGCCAGCCGGAGGCGGGGGCGGTTGGACACTGAAGCTTTCTTT
d_call: .; v_call: TRBV27; clone_size: few; j_call: TRBJ2-7; cdr3_aa: CASSLISGNEQYF; cdr3_nt: TGTGCCAGCAGTTTAATTTCGGGAAACGAGCAGTACTTC
d_call: TRBD1; v_call: TRBV4-2; clone_size: once; j_call: TRBJ2-3; cdr3_aa: CASQRDSSTDTQYF; cdr3_nt: TGTGCCAGTCAGAGGGACAGCTCCACAGATACGCAGTATTTT
d_call: .; v_call: TRBV28; clone_size: few; j_call: TRBJ1-5; cdr3_aa: CATDRTAGQPQHF; cdr3_nt: TGTGCCACCGACAGAACAGCCGGTCAGCCCCAGCATTTT
d_call: TRBD1; v_call: TRBV9; clone_size: few; j_call: TRBJ1-5; cdr3_aa: CASSVDPTGNQPQHF; cdr3_nt: TGTGCCAGCAGCGTAGACCCGACAGGGAATCAGCCCCAGCATTTT
d_call: .; v_call: TRBV29-1; clone_size: .; j_call: TRBJ1-2; cdr3_aa: CSVGTSVRGGYTF; cdr3_nt: TGCAGCGTTGGGACATCGGTAAGAGGTGGCTACACCTTC
d_call: .; v_call: TRBV14; clone_size: once; j_call: TRBJ1-4; cdr3_aa: CASSQVGGAGKLFF; cdr3_nt: TGTGCCAGCAGCCAAGTTGGAGGGGCGGGGAAACTGTTTTTT
d_call: TRBD1; v_call: TRBV7-9; clone_size: .; j_call: TRBJ1-5; cdr3_aa: CASSQQGNQPQHF; cdr3_nt: TGTGCCAGCAGCCAACAGGGGAATCAGCCCCAGCATTTT
d_call: TRBD1; v_call: TRBV7-3; clone_size: .; j_call: TRBJ2-2; cdr3_aa: CASSLNRGLGGELFF; cdr3_nt: TGTGCCAGCAGCTTAAACAGGGGGCTGGGCGGGGAGCTGTTTTTT
d_call: .; v_call: TRBV29-1; clone_size: .; j_call: TRBJ2-5; cdr3_aa: CSVEGLTQETQYF; cdr3_nt: TGCAGCGTCGAGGGCCTCACGCAAGAGACCCAGTACTTC
d_call: TRBD2; v_call: TRBV4-2; clone_size: few; j_call: TRBJ2-5; cdr3_aa: CASSQPGGRETQYF; cdr3_nt: TGTGCCAGCAGCCAGCCGGGGGGGCGGGAGACCCAGTACTTC
d_call: .; v_call: TRBV6-6; clone_size: .; j_call: TRBJ2-5; cdr3_aa: CASSYSRETQYF; cdr3_nt: TGTGCCAGCAGTTACTCCAGGGAGACCCAGTACTTC
d_call: .; v_call: TRBV19; clone_size: .; j_call: TRBJ2-7; cdr3_aa: CASISADLKQYF; cdr3_nt: TGTGCCAGTATATCGGCGGATTTAAAGCAGTACTTC
d_call: TRBD2; v_call: TRBV30; clone_size: .; j_call: TRBJ2-3; cdr3_aa: CAWRGLAASTDTQYF; cdr3_nt: TGTGCCTGGAGGGGACTAGCAGCTAGCACAGATACGCAGTATTTT
d_call: TRBD1; v_call: TRBV18; clone_size: .; j_call: TRBJ1-2; cdr3_aa: CASSPRRDSDNYGYTF; cdr3_nt: TGTGCCAGCTCACCACGCCGGGACAGTGATAACTATGGCTACACCTTC
d_call: .; v_call: TRBV9; clone_size: .; j_call: TRBJ1-1; cdr3_aa: CASSVGGRTEAFF; cdr3_nt: TGTGCCAGCAGCGTAGGTGGGAGGACTGAAGCTTTCTTT
d_call: .; v_call: TRBV21-1; clone_size: .; j_call: TRBJ2-4; cdr3_aa: CAGNKSGGSLAKNIQYF; cdr3_nt: TGTGCCGGGAACAAGAGCGGGGGGTCCCTAGCCAAAAACATTCAGTACTTC
d_call: .; v_call: TRBV28; clone_size: .; j_call: TRBJ1-6; cdr3_aa: CASSLDSNNSPLHF; cdr3_nt: TGTGCCAGCAGCTTAGACAGTAATAATTCACCCCTCCACTTT
d_call: TRBD1; v_call: TRBV4-2; clone_size: .; j_call: TRBJ1-1; cdr3_aa: CVSSQGTGGFDTEAFF; cdr3_nt: TGTGTCAGCAGCCAAGGGACAGGGGGCTTTGACACTGAAGCTTTCTTT
d_call: TRBD1; v_call: TRBV14; clone_size: .; j_call: TRBJ1-4; cdr3_aa: CASSPGQEGKLFF; cdr3_nt: TGTGCCAGCAGCCCCGGACAGGAGGGAAAACTGTTTTTT
d_call: .; v_call: TRBV2; clone_size: .; j_call: TRBJ2-7; cdr3_aa: CASSELDEQYF; cdr3_nt: TGTGCCAGCAGTGAATTAGACGAGCAGTACTTC
d_call: .; v_call: TRBV5-8; clone_size: .; j_call: TRBJ1-5; cdr3_aa: CASSPRVPYQPQHF; cdr3_nt: TGTGCCAGCAGCCCGAGAGTGCCCTATCAGCCCCAGCATTTT
d_call: TRBD2; v_call: TRBV7-9; clone_size: .; j_call: TRBJ2-5; cdr3_aa: CASSYRLAGETQYF; cdr3_nt: TGTGCCAGCAGCTATAGACTAGCGGGAGAGACCCAGTACTTC
d_call: .; v_call: TRBV7-9; clone_size: .; j_call: TRBJ2-1; cdr3_aa: CASSLGFAVASEQFF; cdr3_nt: TGTGCCAGCAGCTTAGGATTCGCGGTAGCAAGTGAGCAGTTCTTC
d_call: TRBD2; v_call: TRBV7-3; clone_size: .; j_call: TRBJ2-4; cdr3_aa: CASRAGAGGNIQYF; cdr3_nt: TGTGCCAGCCGAGCGGGGGCGGGGGGAAACATTCAGTACTTC
d_call: TRBD2; v_call: TRBV6-4; clone_size: .; j_call: TRBJ2-1; cdr3_aa: CASSVTSGRALEQFF; cdr3_nt: TGTGCCAGCAGTGTTACTAGCGGGAGGGCCCTTGAGCAGTTCTTC
d_call: TRBD1; v_call: TRBV6-1; clone_size: .; j_call: TRBJ2-6; cdr3_aa: CASSGWDRASGANVLTF; cdr3_nt: TGTGCCAGCAGTGGCTGGGACAGGGCCTCTGGGGCCAACGTCCTGACTTTC
d_call: .; v_call: TRBV6-6; clone_size: .; j_call: TRBJ1-4; cdr3_aa: CASSYSGWEKLFF; cdr3_nt: TGTGCCAGCAGTTACTCCGGGTGGGAAAAACTGTTTTTT
d_call: TRBD1; v_call: TRBV7-9; clone_size: .; j_call: TRBJ1-1; cdr3_aa: CASSSGTGGFSNTEAFF; cdr3_nt: TGTGCCAGCAGCTCCGGGACAGGGGGATTCTCGAACACTGAAGCTTTCTTT
d_call: .; v_call: TRBV2; clone_size: few; j_call: TRBJ2-1; cdr3_aa: CASKLTSAINEQFF; cdr3_nt: TGTGCCAGCAAATTAACCTCAGCGATCAATGAGCAGTTCTTC
d_call: .; v_call: TRBV14; clone_size: few; j_call: TRBJ1-4; cdr3_aa: CASSQVGRGREKLFF; cdr3_nt: TGTGCCAGCAGCCAAGTGGGCAGGGGTCGGGAAAAACTGTTTTTT
d_call: .; v_call: TRBV5-1; clone_size: .; j_call: TRBJ2-7; cdr3_aa: CASSPDRPYEQYF; cdr3_nt: TGCGCCAGCAGCCCCGACAGACCCTACGAGCAGTACTTC
d_call: TRBD1; v_call: TRBV10-3; clone_size: .; j_call: TRBJ2-7; cdr3_aa: CAISVTGEYHEQYF; cdr3_nt: TGTGCCATCAGTGTCACAGGGGAGTACCACGAGCAGTACTTC